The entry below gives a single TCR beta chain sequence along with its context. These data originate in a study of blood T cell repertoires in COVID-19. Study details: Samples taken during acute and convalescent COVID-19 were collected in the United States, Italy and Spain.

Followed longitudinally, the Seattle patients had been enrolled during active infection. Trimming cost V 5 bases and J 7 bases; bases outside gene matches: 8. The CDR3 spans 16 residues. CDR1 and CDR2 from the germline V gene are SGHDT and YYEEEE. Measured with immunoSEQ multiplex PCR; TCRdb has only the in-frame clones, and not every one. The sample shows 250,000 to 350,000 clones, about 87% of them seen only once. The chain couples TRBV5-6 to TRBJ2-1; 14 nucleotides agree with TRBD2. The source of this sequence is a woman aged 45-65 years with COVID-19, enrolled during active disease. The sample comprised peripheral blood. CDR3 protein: CASRGAGTSGSNEQFF. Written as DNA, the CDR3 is TGTGCCAGCAGGGGCGCCGGGACTAGCGGGAGTAATGAGCAGTTCTTC.